These T cell receptor beta chains were read from a single sample in a study of OX40 agonist ivuxolimab in advanced cancers. This table comes from immunoSEQ multiplex PCR, and its TCRdb copy is limited to in-frame clones, with some not included. The sample contains roughly 98,000 clones, about 86% of which appear only once. Sample: CD4+ or CD8+ T cells sorted from blood, taken in a trial of the OX40 agonist ivuxolimab. The receptor source for this set is an adult with an advanced solid tumor such as melanoma, head and neck, liver or kidney cancer. Each CDR3 is given with its conserved first and last residue.

CASSSGTQLYEQYF	TRBJ2-7	TRBV5-1
CASSPGQVSYEQYF	TRBJ2-7	TRBV15
CASSLGPAGLSTDTQYF	TRBJ2-3	TRBV7-2
CASIGTGTQNTEAFF	TRBJ1-1	TRBV27
CASSEHPSGDEQYF	TRBJ2-7	TRBV2
CASGLKPGQGEGETQYF	TRBJ2-5	TRBV12-5
CASSLLRDRGYNQPQHF	TRBJ1-5	TRBV5-6
CASSQDFEGGYTF	TRBJ1-2	TRBV14
CASSFIQVTGELFF	TRBJ2-2	TRBV5-6
CASSLGPYPYNEQFF	TRBJ2-1	TRBV7-7
CASSATGLRAKNIQYF	TRBJ2-4	TRBV5-6
CASSSFDRDTEAFF	TRBJ1-1	TRBV27
CASSLQGSSSYEQYF	TRBJ2-7	TRBV7-2
CASSQDGISGNTIYF	TRBJ1-3	TRBV4-2
CSSSDRANGELFF	TRBJ2-2	TRBV29-1
CSVVAGSNYGYTF	TRBJ1-2	TRBV29-1
CASSRMGQDNSPLHF	TRBJ1-6	TRBV19
CSVLIQAGPFF	TRBJ1-1	TRBV29-1
CASSPRGLQTQYF	TRBJ2-5	TRBV5-4
CASSPTQETQYF	TRBJ2-5	TRBV18
CASSLAGINSNQPQHF	TRBJ1-5	TRBV5-1
CASTRGNNEQFF	TRBJ2-1	TRBV27
CASSRDPQGLAGGAADTQYF	TRBJ2-3	TRBV4-2
CASQWGNTIYF	TRBJ1-3	TRBV6-1
CASSGWTSGEETQYF	TRBJ2-5	TRBV9
CASSSPQTGRDYNQPQHF	TRBJ1-5	TRBV28
CASSRRGGRSETQYF	TRBJ2-5	TRBV19
CASSFGTVTDTQYF	TRBJ2-3	TRBV5-1
CASSSSGRRTEQFF	TRBJ2-1	TRBV7-3
CASSLVFPGGYNEQFF	TRBJ2-1	TRBV7-9
CASSHLKYETQYF	TRBJ2-5	TRBV4-3
CASSQGLNQEKLFF	TRBJ1-4	TRBV7-9
CASSQGLYEQYF	TRBJ2-7	TRBV14
CASSPGAGGPDTQYF	TRBJ2-3	TRBV9
CASSFSNFSPILGGYNEQFF	TRBJ2-1	TRBV5-1
CASSFAKGATETQYF	TRBJ2-5	TRBV7-2
CSAEDRSYEQYF	TRBJ2-7	TRBV29-1
CASSFGTRGYTF	TRBJ1-2	TRBV28
CASSVDIYTEAFF	TRBJ1-1	TRBV9
CASAYRGPGEQFF	TRBJ2-1	TRBV5-1
CASSEYLPGHSSYEQYF	TRBJ2-7	TRBV25-1
CASSQELKNIQYF	TRBJ2-4	TRBV4-3
CASSQGGRTFYGYTF	TRBJ1-2	TRBV4-3
CASSLLGTASFYEQYF	TRBJ2-7	TRBV27